Listed below are T cell receptor beta chains from one sample, sequenced in a study of CD8+CD57+ T cells in acquired aplastic anemia. Using its own MiXCR run on the reads, TCRdb lists one record per CDR3 protein. This sample yields over 150,000 distinct CDR3 sequences, of which roughly 45% are seen a single time; 1.1% belongs to the top ten. Material: sorted CD4+, CD8+, or CD8+CD57+ T cells (not recorded which) from PBMCs. These TCRs come from a human donor in good health. Each CDR3 is given with its conserved first and last residue. D genes are given only for firm matches. Expanded clones are given a class, and other clones once, few, many or no size at all.

d_gene: -
j_gene: TRBJ2-1
v_gene: TRBV19
abundance: -
CDR3aa: CASRIADAYNEQFF
CDR3nt: TGTGCCAGTAGGATTGCGGATGCCTACAATGAGCAGTTCTTC

d_gene: TRBD2
j_gene: TRBJ2-7
v_gene: TRBV7-9
abundance: -
CDR3aa: CASSLPSGGSYEQYF
CDR3nt: TGTGCCAGCAGCCTCCCCAGCGGGGGTTCCTACGAGCAGTACTTC

d_gene: -
j_gene: TRBJ2-3
v_gene: TRBV30
abundance: few
CDR3aa: CAWSDGLALTDTQYF
CDR3nt: TGTGCCTGGAGTGACGGGCTAGCGCTCACAGATACGCAGTATTTT

d_gene: -
j_gene: TRBJ1-2
v_gene: TRBV28
abundance: few
CDR3aa: CASSFSNYGYTF
CDR3nt: TGTGCCAGCAGTTTCAGTAACTATGGCTACACCTTC

d_gene: -
j_gene: TRBJ1-6
v_gene: TRBV30
abundance: -
CDR3aa: CAWSGGTLRISPLHF
CDR3nt: TGTGCCTGGAGTGGAGGGACTTTGAGAATTTCACCCCTCCACTTT

d_gene: -
j_gene: TRBJ2-3
v_gene: TRBV7-2
abundance: -
CDR3aa: CATSITDTQYF
CDR3nt: TGTGCCACGTCTATAACAGATACGCAGTATTTT

d_gene: -
j_gene: TRBJ2-7
v_gene: TRBV19
abundance: -
CDR3aa: CASSIRQEPYEQYF
CDR3nt: TGTGCCAGTAGTATACGTCAGGAACCCTACGAGCAGTACTTC

d_gene: -
j_gene: TRBJ1-5
v_gene: TRBV5-1
abundance: -
CDR3aa: CARREEVSNQPQHF
CDR3nt: TGCGCCAGGCGAGAAGAGGTGAGCAATCAGCCCCAGCATTTT

d_gene: TRBD1
j_gene: TRBJ2-7
v_gene: TRBV28
abundance: -
CDR3aa: CASSPTGQYSYEQYF
CDR3nt: TGTGCCAGCAGCCCTACGGGACAGTATTCCTACGAGCAGTACTTC

d_gene: TRBD1
j_gene: TRBJ2-3
v_gene: TRBV10-3
abundance: -
CDR3aa: CAISATTGSGSNEQYF
CDR3nt: TGTGCCATCAGTGCGACGACAGGGTCAGGCAGCAATGAGCAGTATTTT

d_gene: -
j_gene: TRBJ2-1
v_gene: TRBV5-1
abundance: few
CDR3aa: CASSFGGGSHNEQFF
CDR3nt: TGCGCCAGCAGCTTTGGGGGAGGCTCCCACAATGAGCAGTTCTTC